This T cell receptor (beta chain) was found in a study of tissue T cells after allogeneic stem cell transplantation. By share, this clone ranks as medium-sized (0.01 to 0.1%). Gene names follow the mouse nomenclature. The read is 1 residue too short to cover the CDR3 end, so that end is filled in from the germline J gene. Time point described: mouse harvest day 14 after allogeneic transplant. Tail vein injection delivered 10^7 T-cell-depleted bone marrow cells and 10^6 splenic CD5+ T cells. Generated by immunoSEQ multiplex PCR, the TCRdb table keeps only in-frame clones and is missing some. The sample has just over 5,000 clones; about 30% are singletons. CDR3 length equals 14 residues. CDR1 is SNHLY and CDR2 is FYNGKV in the germline V gene (reference sequence). Germline trimming cut 6 bases from V and 0 bases from J; bases unmatched to any gene: 3.

V usage is TRBV3 and J usage is TRBJ2-7, with TRBD2 matching 9 bases. Sequencing input: skin. This receptor was identified in a female BALB/c mouse given C57BL/6 T cells with graft-versus-host disease after an allogeneic hematopoietic cell transplant. The sequenced CDR3 bases are TGTGCCAGCAGAGACTGGGGGCGCTCCTATGAACAGTAC. It yields the protein CASRDWGRSYEQY. The whole CDR3 region reads CASRDWGRSYEQYF.